The clone carrying this TCR beta chain was counted only a few times. Its antigen is not known. From germline, CDR1 is SGHTA and CDR2 FQGNSA. CDR3 length equals 16 residues. J gave up 3 bases and V 5 bases, and 12 bases lay outside the gene matches. These data are taken from a study of regulatory T cells in long-lasting Graves disease. Study-level background: Graves' patients, diagnosed recently, had received antithyroid drugs under 3 months.

Broader study findings: TRBV28 was favored in persistent disease, as were TRBJ1-2 and TRBJ2-5.

Library construction for TCR beta used iRepertoire HTBI primers and Arm-PCR of CDR3 regions. Each CDR3 protein gets one entry after TCRdb re-called the multiplex PCR reads with MiXCR. The sample has 620,000 or so distinct CDR3 sequences, under 20% seen once; the top ten hold 15% to 20%. Time point denoted: newly diagnosed GD, antithyroid drugs for less than 3 months. PBMC-derived RNA was used for the TCR library. These records were also assigned to another study, of T cells in Graves' hyperthyroidism and ophthalmopathy. That study adds: In the first-round RT-PCR of the TCR CDR3, the HTBI primer set was used.

The chain employs TRBV7-2 and TRBJ2-7, with 8 nucleotides matching TRBD1. This TCR was recovered from a woman in her 30s with Graves disease. The starting material was peripheral blood mononuclear cells (PBMCs), obtained at new diagnosis, from a patient treated with antithyroid drugs. In nucleotides, the CDR3 is TGTGCCAGCAGCCCGACGACAGGGGACAACTACTACGAGCAGTACTTC. Translating it yields CASSPTTGDNYYEQYF.